This T cell receptor beta chain is from a study of blood T cell repertoires in COVID-19. Across the whole study: Acute and convalescent COVID-19 samples came from the United States, Italy and Spain. T cells, B-cell-depleted T cells, or PBMCs provided the cDNA or gDNA that served as material.

V gave up 10 bases and J gave up 5 bases; unmatched junction bases: 16. This CDR3 spans 16 amino acids. CDR1 and CDR2 (germline): ENHRY, SYGVKD. Authors' processing steps: Estimation of nucleated cell counts relied on the amplification of reference gene primers. Repertoires were generated with immunoSEQ multiplex PCR, while TCRdb's copy carries only in-frame clones and drops some. That table is the source of V, J and clone size, and D and trimming were worked out from the DNA. The sample records 300,000 to 400,000 clones, under 95% being singletons. The chain has TRBV10-3 and TRBJ2-1, with TRBD1 identical over 8 bases. The sample taken for sequencing was peripheral blood. The sequence was collected from a woman aged 18-29 years who had recovered from COVID-19. CDR3 bases: TGTGCCACATCATACCCGACAGGGGAATGGGACAATGAGCAGTTCTTC. Encoded protein: CATSYPTGEWDNEQFF.